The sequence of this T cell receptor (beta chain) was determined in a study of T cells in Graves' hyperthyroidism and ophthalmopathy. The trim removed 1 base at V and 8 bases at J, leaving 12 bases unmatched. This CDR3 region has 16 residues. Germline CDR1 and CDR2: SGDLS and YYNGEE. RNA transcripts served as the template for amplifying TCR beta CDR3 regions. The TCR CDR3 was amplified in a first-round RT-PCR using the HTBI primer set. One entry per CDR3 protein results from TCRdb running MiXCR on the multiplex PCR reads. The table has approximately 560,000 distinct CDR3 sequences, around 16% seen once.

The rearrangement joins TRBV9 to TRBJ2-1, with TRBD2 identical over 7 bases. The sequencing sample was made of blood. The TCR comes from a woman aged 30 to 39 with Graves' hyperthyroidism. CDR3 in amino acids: CASSVPGTGGKDEQFF. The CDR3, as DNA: TGTGCCAGCAGCGTACCGGGCACGGGGGGAAAGGATGAGCAGTTCTTC.